Only a few counts were recorded for the clone carrying this TCR beta chain. The antigen is not known. The entry originates in a study of T cells in Graves' hyperthyroidism and ophthalmopathy. Study-wide points: The majority of expanded thyroid clonotypes above 0.001 also appeared in blood. Before onset, ophthalmopathy was predicted by the model a median approximately 6.5 months earlier.

Each person with ophthalmopathy scored at least 3 on the Clinical Activity Score, reached NOSPECS grade 4 or higher, and had been ill under 3 months. PBMCs were sourced from less than 12 ml fresh peripheral blood. Amplified TCR beta CDR3 regions came from RNA transcripts. A set of HTBI primers served as the primers for a first-round RT-PCR of the TCR CDR3. TCRdb reanalysed the multiplex PCR reads using MiXCR and keeps one entry per CDR3 protein. The sample includes hundreds of thousands of distinct CDR3 sequences, about a fifth seen only once; the top ten take roughly 30%. The TCR sequence derives from a man aged 30 to 39 with Graves' ophthalmopathy. Sequencing was done on a sample of blood.

CDR3 in DNA: TGTGCCAGCAGCCCTGGGACAGGGAATGAGCAGTTCTTC. This translates into CASSPGTGNEQFF. The rearrangement joins TRBV7-8 to TRBJ2-1; 9 nucleotides match TRBD1. Trimming at V came to 5 bases and at J to 7 bases, leaving 3 bases not matched to a gene. CDR3 size: 13 residues. In germline, CDR1 is SGHVS, CDR2 FQNEAQ.